Described below is a single T cell receptor beta chain sequence and its context. The antigen remains unidentified. This sample was taken from a study of chemoradiotherapy in HPV16-positive cancers. Study results and caveats: In HPV16-positive patients, HPV-responsive T-cell expansion tracked better recurrence-free survival.

TCRdb's table, derived via immunoSEQ multiplex PCR, lists solely in-frame clones and lacks some. The sample yields 7,500 to 9,500 clones, just over 70% seen once. The receptor was derived from a human donor with HPV-associated anogenital cancer. Sampling was done from a patient who underwent chemoradiotherapy.

The DNA for the CDR3 is TGCGCCAGCAGCTTCGACGGGACCCCCGATGGCTACACCTTC. Protein sequence: CASSFDGTPDGYTF. The chain couples TRBV5-1 to TRBJ1-2; TRBD1 is a possible D gene (5 bases). CDR3 length: 14 residues. Trimming took off 2 bases at V and 6 bases at J, with 14 bases between the two ends. Germline CDR1 and CDR2: SGHRS and YFSETQ.